This TCR beta chain was recovered during a study of cytomegalovirus exposure and HLA in healthy donors. Study-wide points: A later analysis reportedly found fewer N-insertions in an Asian-associated ancestry cluster than the approximately 660-donor mean.

Use of 60 Vbeta and 13 Jbeta primers characterized the PCR. Data came from immunoSEQ multiplex PCR; TCRdb stores just in-frame clones and leaves some out. The data contain 100,000 to 120,000 clones, 70% to 80% of them seen just once; the ten biggest clones take up approximately 5%. In its sample, this clone was seen once. The antigen is unknown. J lost 3 bases, V lost 9 bases, and 7 bases had no gene match. The CDR3 is 13 amino acids. CDR1 and CDR2 (germline): SGHNT, YENEEA. The rearrangement uses TRBV11-3 and TRBJ1-1; 7 nucleotides line up with TRBD1. The receptor was derived from a woman in her 30s in good health and CMV-seropositive. Specimen: PBMCs. The CDR3 loop is CASNLRGDTEAFF. In DNA form, the CDR3 reads TGTGCCAGTAACCTCAGGGGGGACACTGAAGCTTTCTTT.